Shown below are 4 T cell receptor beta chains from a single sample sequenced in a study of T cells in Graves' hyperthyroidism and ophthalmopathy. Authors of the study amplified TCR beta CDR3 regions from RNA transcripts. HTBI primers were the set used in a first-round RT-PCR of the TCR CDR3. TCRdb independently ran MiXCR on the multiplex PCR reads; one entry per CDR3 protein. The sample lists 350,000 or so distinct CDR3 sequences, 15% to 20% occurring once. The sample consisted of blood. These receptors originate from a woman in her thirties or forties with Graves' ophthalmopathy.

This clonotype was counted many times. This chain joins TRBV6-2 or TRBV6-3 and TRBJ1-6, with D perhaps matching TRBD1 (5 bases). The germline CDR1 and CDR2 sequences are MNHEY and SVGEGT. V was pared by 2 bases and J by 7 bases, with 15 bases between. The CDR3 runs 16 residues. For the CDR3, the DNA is TGTGCCAGCAGTTACACCCACCCGGGACGGAATTCACCCCTCCACTTT. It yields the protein CASSYTHPGRNSPLHF.

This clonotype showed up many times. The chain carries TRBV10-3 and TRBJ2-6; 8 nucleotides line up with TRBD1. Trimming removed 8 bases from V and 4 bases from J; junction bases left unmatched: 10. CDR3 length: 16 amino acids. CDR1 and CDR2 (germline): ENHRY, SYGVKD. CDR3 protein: CAISPQGATGANVLTF. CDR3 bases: TGTGCCATCTCCCCGCAGGGGGCGACAGGGGCCAACGTCCTGACTTTC.

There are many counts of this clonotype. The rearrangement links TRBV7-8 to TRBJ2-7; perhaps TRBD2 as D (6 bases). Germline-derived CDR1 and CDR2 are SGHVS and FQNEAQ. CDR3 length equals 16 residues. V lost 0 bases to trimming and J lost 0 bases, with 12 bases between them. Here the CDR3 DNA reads TGTGCCAGCAGCTTAGCGGGAGGCCAGATCTCCTACGAGCAGTACTTC. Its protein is CASSLAGGQISYEQYF. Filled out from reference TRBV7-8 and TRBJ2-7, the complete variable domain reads GAGVSQSPRYKVAKRGQDVALRCDPISGHVSLFWYQQALGQGPEFLTYFQNEAQLDKSGLPSDRFFAERPEGSVSTLKIQRTQQEDSAVYLCASSLAGGQISYEQYFGPGTRLTVT.

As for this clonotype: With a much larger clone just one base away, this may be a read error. The CDR3, as DNA: TGTGCCAGAAGTCATGTCCGGGTGGGCCCTATACAAGAGACCCAGTACTTC. As protein: CARSHVRVGPIQETQYF. The rearrangement links TRBV28 to TRBJ2-5; the D is unclear. Germline CDR1 MDHEN, CDR2 SYDVKM. The CDR3 is 17 amino acids. V dropped 9 bases and J dropped 2 bases, with 25 bases sitting between them.